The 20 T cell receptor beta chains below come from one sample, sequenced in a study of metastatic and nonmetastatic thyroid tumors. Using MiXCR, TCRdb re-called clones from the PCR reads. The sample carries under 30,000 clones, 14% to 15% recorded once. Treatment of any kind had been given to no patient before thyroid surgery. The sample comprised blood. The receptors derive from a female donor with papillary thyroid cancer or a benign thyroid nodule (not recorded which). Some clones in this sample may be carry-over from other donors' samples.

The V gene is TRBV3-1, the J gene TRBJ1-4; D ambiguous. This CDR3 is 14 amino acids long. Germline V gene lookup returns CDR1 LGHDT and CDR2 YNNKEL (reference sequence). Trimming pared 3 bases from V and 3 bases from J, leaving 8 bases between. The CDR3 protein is CASSQGIANEKLFF. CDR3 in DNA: TGTGCCAGCAGCCAGGGTATCGCTAATGAAAAACTGTTTTTT. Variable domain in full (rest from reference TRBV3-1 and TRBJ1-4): DTAVSQTPKYLVTQMGNDKSIKCEQNLGHDTMYWYKQDSKKFLKIMFSYNNKELIINETVPNRFSPKSPDKAHLNLHINSLELGDSAVYFCASSQGIANEKLFFGSGTQLSVL.

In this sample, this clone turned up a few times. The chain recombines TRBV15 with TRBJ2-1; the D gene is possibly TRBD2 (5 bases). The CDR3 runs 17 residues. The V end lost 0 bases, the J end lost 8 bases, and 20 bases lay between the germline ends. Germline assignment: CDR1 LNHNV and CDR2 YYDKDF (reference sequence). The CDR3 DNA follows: TGTGCCACCAGCAGAGATGAGGGCGTGGGAGTCTCCGATGAGCAGTTCTTC. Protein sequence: CATSRDEGVGVSDEQFF.

The CDR3 DNA is TGTGCCAGAAGTACGGGACAGGGAGACGACTATGGCTACACCTTC. It encodes CARSTGQGDDYGYTF. The chain joins TRBV28 to TRBJ1-2; 9 nucleotides align to TRBD1. Germline V gene data show CDR1 as MDHEN and CDR2 as SYDVKM. The CDR3 has 15 residues. V lost 9 bases and J lost 3; bases outside the gene matches: 11.

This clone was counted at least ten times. For the CDR3, the DNA is TGTGCCTGGAGCAATGGGGGGGTTTCAGATACGCAGTATTTT. It is translated as CAWSNGGVSDTQYF. The gene calls are TRBV30 and TRBJ2-3, with 7 bases aligning to TRBD2. CDR3 size: 14 residues. Germline V CDR1 and CDR2: GTSNPN, SVGIG (reference sequence). The trim removed 3 bases at V and 4 bases at J, leaving 7 bases unmatched.

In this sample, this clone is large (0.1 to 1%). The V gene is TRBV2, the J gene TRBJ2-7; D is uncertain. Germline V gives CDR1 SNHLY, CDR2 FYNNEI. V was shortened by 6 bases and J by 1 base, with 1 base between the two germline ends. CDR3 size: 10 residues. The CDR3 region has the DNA TGTGCCAGCAGATCCTACGAGCAGTACTTC. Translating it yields CASRSYEQYF.

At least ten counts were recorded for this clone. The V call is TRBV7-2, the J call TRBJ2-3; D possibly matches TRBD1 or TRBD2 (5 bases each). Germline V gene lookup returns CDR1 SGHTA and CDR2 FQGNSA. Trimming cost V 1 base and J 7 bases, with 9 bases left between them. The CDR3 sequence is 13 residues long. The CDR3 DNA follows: TGTGCCAGCAGCTTAGGAGGGGCAAATACGCAGTATTTT. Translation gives CASSLGGANTQYF.

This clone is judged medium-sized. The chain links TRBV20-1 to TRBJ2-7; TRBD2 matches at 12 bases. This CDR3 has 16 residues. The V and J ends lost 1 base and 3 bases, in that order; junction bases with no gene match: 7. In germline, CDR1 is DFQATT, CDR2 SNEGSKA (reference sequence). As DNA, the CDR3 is TGCAGTGCTAGAGCGGTAGGACTAGCGGGATTCTACGAGCAGTACTTC. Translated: CSARAVGLAGFYEQYF.

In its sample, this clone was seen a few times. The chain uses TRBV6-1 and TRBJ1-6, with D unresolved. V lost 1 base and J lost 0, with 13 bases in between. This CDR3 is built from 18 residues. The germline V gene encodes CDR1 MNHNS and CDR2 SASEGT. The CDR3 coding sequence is TGTGCCAGCAGTGAAGTGCGTCAGGAGAGCTCCTATAATTCACCCCTCCACTTT. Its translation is CASSEVRQESSYNSPLHF.

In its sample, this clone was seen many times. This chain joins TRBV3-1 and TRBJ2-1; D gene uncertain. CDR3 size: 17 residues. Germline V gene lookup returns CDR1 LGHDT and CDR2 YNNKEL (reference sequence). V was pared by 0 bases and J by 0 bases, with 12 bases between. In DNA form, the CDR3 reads TGTGCCAGCAGCCAAGACGGGTTCCAAAGCTCCTACAATGAGCAGTTCTTC. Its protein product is CASSQDGFQSSYNEQFF.

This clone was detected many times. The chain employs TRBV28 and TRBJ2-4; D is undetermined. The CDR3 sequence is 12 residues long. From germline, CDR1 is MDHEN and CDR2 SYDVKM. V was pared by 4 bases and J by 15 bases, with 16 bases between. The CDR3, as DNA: TGTGCCAGCAGTTCACGGACGATGTGGAGGTACTTC. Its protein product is CASSSRTMWRYF.

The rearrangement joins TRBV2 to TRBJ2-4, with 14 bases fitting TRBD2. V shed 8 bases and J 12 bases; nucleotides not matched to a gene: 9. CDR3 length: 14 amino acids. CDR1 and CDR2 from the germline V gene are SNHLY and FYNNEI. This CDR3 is CASLGLAGVDTQYF. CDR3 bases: TGTGCCAGCCTGGGACTAGCGGGAGTGGACACTCAGTACTTC.

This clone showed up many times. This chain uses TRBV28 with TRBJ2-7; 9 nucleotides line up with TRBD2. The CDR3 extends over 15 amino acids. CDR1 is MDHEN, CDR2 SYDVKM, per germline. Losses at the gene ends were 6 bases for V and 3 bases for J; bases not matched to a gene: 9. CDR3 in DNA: TGTGCCAGCAGCCCCACCCTAGCGGGGTACTACGAGCAGTACTTC. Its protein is CASSPTLAGYYEQYF. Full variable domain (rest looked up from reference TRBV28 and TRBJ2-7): DVKVTQSSRYLVKRTGEKVFLECVQDMDHENMFWYRQDPGLGLRLIYFSYDVKMKEKGDIPEGYSVSREKKERFSLILESASTNQTSMYLCASSPTLAGYYEQYFGPGTRLTVT.

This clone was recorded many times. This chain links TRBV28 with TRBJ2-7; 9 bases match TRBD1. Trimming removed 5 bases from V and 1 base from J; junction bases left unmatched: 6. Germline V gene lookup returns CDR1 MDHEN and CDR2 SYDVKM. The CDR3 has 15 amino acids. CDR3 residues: CASSPNRGLSYEQYF. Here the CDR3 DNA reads TGTGCCAGCAGTCCAAACAGGGGGCTATCCTACGAGCAGTACTTC.

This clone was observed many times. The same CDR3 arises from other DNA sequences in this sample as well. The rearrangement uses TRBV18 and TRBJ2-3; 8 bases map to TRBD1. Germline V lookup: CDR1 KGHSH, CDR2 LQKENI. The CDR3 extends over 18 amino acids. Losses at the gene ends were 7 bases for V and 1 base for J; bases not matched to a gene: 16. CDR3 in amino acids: CASLHLGNGTGRTDTQYF. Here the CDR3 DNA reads TGTGCCAGCTTACACCTCGGAAACGGGACAGGACGCACAGATACGCAGTATTTT.

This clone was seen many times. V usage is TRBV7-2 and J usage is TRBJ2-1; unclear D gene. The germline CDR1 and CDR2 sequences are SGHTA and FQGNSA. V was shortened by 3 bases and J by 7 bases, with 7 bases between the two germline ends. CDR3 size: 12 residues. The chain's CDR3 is CASSFRMNEQFF. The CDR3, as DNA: TGTGCCAGCAGCTTCCGCATGAATGAGCAGTTCTTC.

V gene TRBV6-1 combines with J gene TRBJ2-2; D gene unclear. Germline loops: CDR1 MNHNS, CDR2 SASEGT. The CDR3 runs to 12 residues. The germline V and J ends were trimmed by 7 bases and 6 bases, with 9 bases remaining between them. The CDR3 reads CASILQSGELFF. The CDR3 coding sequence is TGTGCCAGCATCCTTCAGTCCGGGGAGCTGTTTTTT.

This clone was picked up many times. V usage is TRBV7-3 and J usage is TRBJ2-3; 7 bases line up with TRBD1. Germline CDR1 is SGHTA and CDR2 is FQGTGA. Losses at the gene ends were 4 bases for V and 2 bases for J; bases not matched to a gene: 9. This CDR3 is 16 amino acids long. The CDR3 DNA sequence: TGTGCCAGCAGCTCGGGGACAGATCCTTTCACAGATACGCAGTATTTT. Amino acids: CASSSGTDPFTDTQYF.

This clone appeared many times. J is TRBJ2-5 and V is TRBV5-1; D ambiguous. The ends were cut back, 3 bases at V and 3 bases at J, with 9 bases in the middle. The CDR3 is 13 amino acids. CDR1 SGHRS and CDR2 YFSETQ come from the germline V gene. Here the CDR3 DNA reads TGCGCCAGCAGCTCAAGACAAGAAGAGACCCAGTACTTC. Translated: CASSSRQEETQYF.

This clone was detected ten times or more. The DNA of the CDR3 is TGTGCCAGCAGACGGACAGGGGGCGATTGGAGCAATCAGCCCCAGCATTTT. Translating it yields CASRRTGGDWSNQPQHF. The chain has TRBV12-3 or TRBV12-4 and TRBJ1-5; 11 bases are a match to TRBD1. The trim removed 6 bases at V and 1 base at J, leaving 8 bases unmatched. CDR3 length equals 17 residues.

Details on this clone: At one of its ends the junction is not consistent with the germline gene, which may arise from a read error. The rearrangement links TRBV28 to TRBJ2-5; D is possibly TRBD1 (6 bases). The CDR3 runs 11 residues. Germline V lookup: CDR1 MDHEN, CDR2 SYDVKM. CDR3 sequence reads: CASRSGETKYF. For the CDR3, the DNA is TGTGCCAGCAGATCAGGGGAGACCAAGTACTTC. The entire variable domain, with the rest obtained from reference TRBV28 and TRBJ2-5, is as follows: DVKVTQSSRYLVKRTGEKVFLECVQDMDHENMFWYRQDPGLGLRLIYFSYDVKMKEKGDIPEGYSVSREKKERFSLILESASTNQTSMYLCASRSGETKYFGPGTRLLVL.